This T cell receptor beta chain derives from a study of T cell responses to AZD1222 COVID-19 vaccine. Using immunoSEQ multiplex PCR, the repertoire was profiled, and TCRdb retains in-frame clones only, with some absent. The sample holds under 75,000 clones; 85% are singletons and the top ten take around 20%. The sequence came from an adult in good health. The sequences come from peripheral blood, collected on day 0 of AZD1222 vaccination.

The chain's CDR3 is CASSRGGQPQHF. The CDR3 region has the DNA TGTGCCAGCAGCCGAGGGGGTCAGCCCCAGCATTTT. This chain connects TRBV9 to TRBJ1-5; possibly TRBD1 for D (6 bases). This CDR3 is built from 12 residues. In germline, CDR1 is SGDLS, CDR2 YYNGEE. Between the trimmed V and J ends, which lost 4 bases and 6 bases, there was a span of 8 bases.